This T cell receptor (beta chain) was captured in a study of human CD8 memory T cell subsets. Study-wide points: Chao1 estimates indicated that stem-like memory T cells may be more diverse than precursor exhausted T cells.

The study used negative magnetic separation to enrich total CD8+ T cells. Extraction of RNA, which was performed with an RNeasy Mini Kit, drew on duplicate vials of some 150,000 sorted CD8+ T cells per subset. Libraries targeted TCR beta using 5' RACE with UMIs. TCRdb reprocessed the 5' RACE reads and keeps a single row for each CDR3 protein, giving no DNA. This listing includes about 12,000 distinct CDR3 sequences. Details on this clonotype: Its antigen is as yet unknown.

CDR1 SGDLS and CDR2 YYNGEE come from the germline V gene. The CDR3 runs to 15 residues. Sample: CD8+ T cells from PBMCs. The sequence was collected from a human donor in good health. J is TRBJ2-7 and V is TRBV9; the D call of TRBD1 rests on TCRdb alone, since no DNA is present to check it. The CDR3 is CASSPRQGADYEQYF.